The text below deals with one T cell receptor beta chain. As handled by the study authors: For nucleated cells, counts were estimated from reference gene primer amplification. Produced via immunoSEQ multiplex PCR; TCRdb's table is partial and in-frame only. V, J and clone size derive from that table, while D and trimming were established from the DNA sequence. The data hold about 120,000 clones, with 85% to 90% observed a single time. The V gene lost 4 bases and the J gene lost 0 bases, with 16 bases spanning the gap. Germline-derived CDR1 and CDR2 are SGHTS and YDEGEE. This CDR3 has 17 amino acids. This specimen belongs to a study of blood T cell repertoires in COVID-19. Overall study: From the United States, Italy and Spain came samples of acute and convalescent COVID-19. Sources were T cells, B-cell-depleted T cells, or PBMCs; the material itself was cDNA or gDNA.

The sequence was collected from a man aged 55 to 70 with acute or convalescent COVID-19. The sample taken for sequencing was peripheral blood. The chain has TRBV5-8 and TRBJ1-4; D is ambiguous. CDR3 in DNA: TGTGCCAGCAGCCCGGGCCACGGGGTTGCAACTAATGAAAAACTGTTTTTT. Amino acid sequence: CASSPGHGVATNEKLFF.